The sequence of this T cell receptor beta chain was determined in a study of T cell changes during pregnancy in multiple sclerosis. After removal of 8 bases from V and 6 bases from J, the junction contained 15 bases not matched to a gene. Germline V gene sequence: CDR1 MGHDK, CDR2 SYGVNS. This CDR3 comprises 16 residues. Produced via immunoSEQ multiplex PCR; TCRdb's table is partial and in-frame only. The sample holds approximately 70,000 clones; roughly 90% are singletons and the top ten take 0.7% to 0.9%. The source material was peripheral blood, sampled in the first trimester of pregnancy. This receptor was identified in a female donor in good health, enrolled as a control in a pregnancy study. This chain uses TRBV25-1 with TRBJ2-1, with 8 positions matching TRBD2. The CDR3 reads CASLDSPGLGFNEQFF. The CDR3, as DNA: TGTGCCAGCCTCGACAGCCCGGGACTAGGCTTCAATGAGCAGTTCTTC.